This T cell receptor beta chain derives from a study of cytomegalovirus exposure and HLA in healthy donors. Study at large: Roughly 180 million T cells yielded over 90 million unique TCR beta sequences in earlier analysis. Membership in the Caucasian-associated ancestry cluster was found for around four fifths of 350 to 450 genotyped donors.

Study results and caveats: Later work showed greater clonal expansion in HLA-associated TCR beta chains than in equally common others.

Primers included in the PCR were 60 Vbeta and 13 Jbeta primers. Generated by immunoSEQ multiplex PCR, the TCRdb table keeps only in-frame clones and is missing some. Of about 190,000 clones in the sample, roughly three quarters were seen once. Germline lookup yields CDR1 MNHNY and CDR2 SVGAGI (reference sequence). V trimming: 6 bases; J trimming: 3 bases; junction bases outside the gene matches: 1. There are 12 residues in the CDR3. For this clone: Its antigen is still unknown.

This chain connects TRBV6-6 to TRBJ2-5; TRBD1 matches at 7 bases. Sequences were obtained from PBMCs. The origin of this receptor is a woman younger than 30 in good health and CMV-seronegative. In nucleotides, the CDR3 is TGTGCCAGCAGCGGGACAGAAGAGACCCAGTACTTC. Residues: CASSGTEETQYF.